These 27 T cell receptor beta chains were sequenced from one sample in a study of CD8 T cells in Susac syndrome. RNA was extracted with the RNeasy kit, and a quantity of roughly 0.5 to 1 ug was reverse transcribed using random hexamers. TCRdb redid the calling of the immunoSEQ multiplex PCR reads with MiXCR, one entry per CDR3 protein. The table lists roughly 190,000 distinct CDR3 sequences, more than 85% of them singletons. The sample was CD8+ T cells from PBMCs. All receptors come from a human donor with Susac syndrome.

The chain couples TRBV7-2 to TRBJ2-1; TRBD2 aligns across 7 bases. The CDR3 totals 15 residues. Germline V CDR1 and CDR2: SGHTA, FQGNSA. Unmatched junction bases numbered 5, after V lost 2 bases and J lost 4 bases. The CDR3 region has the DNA TGTGCCAGCAGCTTAAATCCTAGCGGATACAATGAGCAGTTCTTC. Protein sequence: CASSLNPSGYNEQFF.

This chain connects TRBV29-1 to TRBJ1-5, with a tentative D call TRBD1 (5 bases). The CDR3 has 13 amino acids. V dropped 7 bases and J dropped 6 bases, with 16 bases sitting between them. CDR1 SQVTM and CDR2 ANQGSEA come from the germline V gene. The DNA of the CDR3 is TGCAGCGCCGCAGACGGGACGGCTCAGCCCCAGCATTTT. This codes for CSAADGTAQPQHF.

CDR3 coding DNA: TGTGCCAGCAGTTACTCGTATCCGGATTACGAGCAGTACTTC. This gives the protein CASSYSYPDYEQYF. The gene calls are TRBV6-5 and TRBJ2-7, with no clear D. Trimming removed 0 bases from V and 4 bases from J, with 10 bases in between. CDR3 length equals 14 residues. Germline lookup yields CDR1 MNHEY and CDR2 SVGAGI.

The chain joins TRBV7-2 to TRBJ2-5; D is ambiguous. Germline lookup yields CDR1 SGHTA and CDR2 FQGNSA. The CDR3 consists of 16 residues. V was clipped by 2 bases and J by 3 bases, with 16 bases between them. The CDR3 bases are TGTGCCAGCAGCTTAAAATGGTACCCTTCAAAAGAGACCCAGTACTTC. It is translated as CASSLKWYPSKETQYF.

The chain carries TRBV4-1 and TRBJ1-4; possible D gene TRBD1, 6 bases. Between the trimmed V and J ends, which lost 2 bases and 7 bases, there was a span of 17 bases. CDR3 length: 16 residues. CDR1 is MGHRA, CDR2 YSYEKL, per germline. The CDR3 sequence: CASSQIRGRGLEKLFF. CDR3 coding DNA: TGCGCCAGCAGCCAAATCAGGGGCAGGGGACTTGAAAAACTGTTTTTT.

CDR3 sequence: CASSLVESSEQFF. As DNA, the CDR3 is TGTGCCAGCAGCTTGGTCGAGTCCAGTGAGCAGTTCTTC. This sequence joins TRBV5-4 and TRBJ2-1; D is unclear. V lost 0 bases and J 9 bases, leaving 10 bases between the germline ends. The CDR3 contains 13 residues. Germline CDR1 reads SGHNT; CDR2 reads YYREEE (reference sequence).

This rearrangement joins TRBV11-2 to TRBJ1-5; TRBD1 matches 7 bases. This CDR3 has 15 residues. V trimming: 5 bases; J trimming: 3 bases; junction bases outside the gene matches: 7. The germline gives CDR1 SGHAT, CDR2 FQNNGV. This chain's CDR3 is CASSPGTAINQPQHF. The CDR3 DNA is TGTGCCAGCAGCCCCGGGACAGCGATCAATCAGCCCCAGCATTTT.

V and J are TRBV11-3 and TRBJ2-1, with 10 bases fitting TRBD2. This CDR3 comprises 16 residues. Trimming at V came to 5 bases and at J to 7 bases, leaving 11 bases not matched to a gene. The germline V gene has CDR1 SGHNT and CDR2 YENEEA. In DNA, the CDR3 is TGTGCCAGCAGCCGCGATTCTAGCGGGGGTAAAAATGAGCAGTTCTTC. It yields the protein CASSRDSSGGKNEQFF.

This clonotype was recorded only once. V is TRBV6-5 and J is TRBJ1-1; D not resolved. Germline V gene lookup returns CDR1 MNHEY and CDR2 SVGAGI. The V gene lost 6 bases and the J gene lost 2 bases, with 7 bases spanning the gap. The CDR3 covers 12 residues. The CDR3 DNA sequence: TGTGCCAGCAGGAATCAAAACACTGAAGCTTTCTTT. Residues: CASRNQNTEAFF.

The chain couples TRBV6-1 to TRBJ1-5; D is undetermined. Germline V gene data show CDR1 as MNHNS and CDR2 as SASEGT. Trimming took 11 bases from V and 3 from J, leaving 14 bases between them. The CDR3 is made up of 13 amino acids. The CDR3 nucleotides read TGTGCCTCCCTCGTGCGGAACAATCAGCCCCAGCATTTT. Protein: CASLVRNNQPQHF.

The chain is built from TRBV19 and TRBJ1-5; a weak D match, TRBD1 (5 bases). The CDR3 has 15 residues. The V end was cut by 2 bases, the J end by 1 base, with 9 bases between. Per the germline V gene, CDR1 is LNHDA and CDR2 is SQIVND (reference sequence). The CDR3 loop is CASSIRGTSNQPQHF. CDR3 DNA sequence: TGTGCCAGTAGTATAAGGGGAACGAGCAATCAGCCCCAGCATTTT.

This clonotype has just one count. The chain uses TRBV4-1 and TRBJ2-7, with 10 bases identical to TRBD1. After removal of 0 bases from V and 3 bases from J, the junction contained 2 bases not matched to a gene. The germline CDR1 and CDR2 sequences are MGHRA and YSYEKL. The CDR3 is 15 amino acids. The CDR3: CASSQEGTGVYEQYF. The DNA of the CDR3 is TGCGCCAGCAGCCAAGAAGGGACAGGGGTCTACGAGCAGTACTTC.

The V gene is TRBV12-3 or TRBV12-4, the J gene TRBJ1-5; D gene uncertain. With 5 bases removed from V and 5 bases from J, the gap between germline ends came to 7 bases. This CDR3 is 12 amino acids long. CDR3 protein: CASSPRDQPQHF. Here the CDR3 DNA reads TGTGCCAGCAGTCCCCGGGATCAGCCCCAGCATTTT.

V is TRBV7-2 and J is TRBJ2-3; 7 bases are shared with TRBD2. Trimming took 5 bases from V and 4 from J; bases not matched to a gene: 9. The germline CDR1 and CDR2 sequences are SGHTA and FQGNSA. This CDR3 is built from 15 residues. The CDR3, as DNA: TGTGCCAGCAGCGATACTAGCGTTGGCGCAGATACGCAGTATTTT. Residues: CASSDTSVGADTQYF.

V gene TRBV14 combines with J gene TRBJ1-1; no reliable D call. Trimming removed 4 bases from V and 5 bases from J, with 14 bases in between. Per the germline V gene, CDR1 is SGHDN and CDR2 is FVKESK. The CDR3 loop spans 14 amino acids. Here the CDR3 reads CASSPDEGWTEAFF. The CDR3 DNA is TGTGCCAGCAGCCCAGACGAAGGTTGGACTGAAGCTTTCTTT.

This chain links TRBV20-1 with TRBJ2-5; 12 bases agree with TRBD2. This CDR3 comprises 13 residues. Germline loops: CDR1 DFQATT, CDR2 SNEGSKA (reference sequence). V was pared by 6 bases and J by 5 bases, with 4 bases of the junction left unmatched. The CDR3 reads CSARLAGVETQYF. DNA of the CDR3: TGCAGTGCCAGACTAGCGGGAGTGGAGACCCAGTACTTC.

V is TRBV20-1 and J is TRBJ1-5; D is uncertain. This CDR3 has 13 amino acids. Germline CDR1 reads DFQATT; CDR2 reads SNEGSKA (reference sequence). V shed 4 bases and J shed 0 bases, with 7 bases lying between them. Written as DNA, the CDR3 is TGCAGTGCTATTTCGGTTAGCAATCAGCCCCAGCATTTT. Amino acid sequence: CSAISVSNQPQHF.

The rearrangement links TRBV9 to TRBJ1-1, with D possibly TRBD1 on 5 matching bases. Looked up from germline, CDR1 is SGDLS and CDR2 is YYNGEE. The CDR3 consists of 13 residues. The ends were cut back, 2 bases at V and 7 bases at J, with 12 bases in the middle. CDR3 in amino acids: CASSVQGGHEAFF. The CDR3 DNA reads TGTGCCAGCAGCGTCCAGGGCGGCCATGAAGCTTTCTTT. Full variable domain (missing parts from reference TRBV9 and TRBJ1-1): DSGVTQTPKHLITATGQRVTLRCSPRSGDLSVYWYQQSLDQGLQFLIQYYNGEERAKGNILERFSAQQFPDLHSELNLSSLELGDSALYFCASSVQGGHEAFFGQGTRLTVV.

The CDR3: CASSFWGGGETQYF. The CDR3, as DNA: TGTGCCAGCAGTTTCTGGGGAGGGGGGGAGACCCAGTACTTC. The rearrangement joins TRBV12-3 or TRBV12-4 to TRBJ2-5; a weak D match, TRBD2 (7 bases). CDR3 length: 14 amino acids. The V end lost 3 bases, the J end lost 5 bases, and 13 bases lay between the germline ends.

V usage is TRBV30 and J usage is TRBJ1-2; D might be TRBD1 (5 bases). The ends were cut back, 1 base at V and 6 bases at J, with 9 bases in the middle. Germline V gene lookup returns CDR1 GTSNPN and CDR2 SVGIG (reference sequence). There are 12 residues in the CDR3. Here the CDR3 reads CAWSEPGHGYTF. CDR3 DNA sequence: TGTGCCTGGAGTGAGCCAGGGCATGGCTACACCTTC.

CDR3 region: CSAPNPASGNYEQYF. The CDR3 DNA sequence: TGCAGTGCTCCTAATCCGGCTAGCGGGAATTACGAGCAGTACTTC. V is TRBV20-1 and J is TRBJ2-7; TRBD2 agrees at 9 bases. Germline V gene sequence: CDR1 DFQATT, CDR2 SNEGSKA (reference sequence). The CDR3 totals 15 residues. Trimming at V came to 5 bases and at J to 4 bases, leaving 12 bases not matched to a gene.

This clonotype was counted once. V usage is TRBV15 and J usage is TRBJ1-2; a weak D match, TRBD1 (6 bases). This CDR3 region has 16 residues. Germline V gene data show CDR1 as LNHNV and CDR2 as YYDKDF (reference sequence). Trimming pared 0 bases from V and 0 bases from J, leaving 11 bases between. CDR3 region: CATSRDRTATNYGYTF. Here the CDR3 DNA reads TGTGCCACCAGCAGAGATAGGACAGCGACTAACTATGGCTACACCTTC.

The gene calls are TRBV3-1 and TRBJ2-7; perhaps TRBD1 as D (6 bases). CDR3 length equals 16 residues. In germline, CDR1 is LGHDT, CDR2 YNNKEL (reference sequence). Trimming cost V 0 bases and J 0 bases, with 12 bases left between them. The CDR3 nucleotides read TGTGCCAGCAGCCAAGATTTTTTGGGGGCCTCCTACGAGCAGTACTTC. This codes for CASSQDFLGASYEQYF.

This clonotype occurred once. CDR3 sequence (DNA): TGTGCCAGCAGATACCCCGGCGGGGGAGGAGGCTACACCTTC. Encoded protein: CASRYPGGGGGYTF. The chain is built from TRBV5-6 and TRBJ1-2; weak D call: TRBD1 (5 bases). Germline assignment: CDR1 SGHDT and CDR2 YYEEEE. This CDR3 has 14 amino acids. V dropped 5 bases and J dropped 8 bases, with 19 bases sitting between them.

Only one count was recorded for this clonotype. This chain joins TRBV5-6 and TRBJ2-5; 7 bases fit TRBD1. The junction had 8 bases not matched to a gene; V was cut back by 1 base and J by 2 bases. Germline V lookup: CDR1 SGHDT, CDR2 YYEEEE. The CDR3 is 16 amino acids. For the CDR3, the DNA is TGTGCCAGCAGCTTGAGTATTAGGGGACAGCAAGAGACCCAGTACTTC. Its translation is CASSLSIRGQQETQYF.

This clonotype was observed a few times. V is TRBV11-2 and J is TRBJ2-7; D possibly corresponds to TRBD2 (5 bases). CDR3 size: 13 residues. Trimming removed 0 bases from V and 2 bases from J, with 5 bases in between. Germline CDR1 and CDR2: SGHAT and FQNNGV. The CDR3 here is CASSLDGTYEQYF. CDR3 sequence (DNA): TGTGCCAGCAGCTTAGACGGGACCTACGAGCAGTACTTC.

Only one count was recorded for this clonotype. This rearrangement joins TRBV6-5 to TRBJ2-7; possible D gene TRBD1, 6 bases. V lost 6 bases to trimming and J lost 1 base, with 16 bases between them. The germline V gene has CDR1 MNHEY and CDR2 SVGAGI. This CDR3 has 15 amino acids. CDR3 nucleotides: TGTGCCAGCAGCCCCGGTCCCGGACAGTCCTACGAGCAGTACTTC. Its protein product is CASSPGPGQSYEQYF.